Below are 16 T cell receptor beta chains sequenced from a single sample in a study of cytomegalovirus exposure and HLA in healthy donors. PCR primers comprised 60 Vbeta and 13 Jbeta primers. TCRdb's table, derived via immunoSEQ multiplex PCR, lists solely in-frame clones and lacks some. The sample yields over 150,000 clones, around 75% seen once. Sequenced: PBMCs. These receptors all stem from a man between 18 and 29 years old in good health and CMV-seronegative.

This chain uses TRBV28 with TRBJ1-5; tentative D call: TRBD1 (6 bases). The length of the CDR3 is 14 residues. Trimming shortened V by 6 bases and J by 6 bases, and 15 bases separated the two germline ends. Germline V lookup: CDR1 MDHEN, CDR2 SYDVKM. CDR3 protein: CASSLGRGGQPQHF. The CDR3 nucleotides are TGTGCCAGCAGCCTGGGCAGGGGCGGTCAGCCCCAGCATTTT.

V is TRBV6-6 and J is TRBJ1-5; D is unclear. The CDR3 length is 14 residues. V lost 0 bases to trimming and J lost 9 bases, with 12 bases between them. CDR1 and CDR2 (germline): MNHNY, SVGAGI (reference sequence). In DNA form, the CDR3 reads TGTGCCAGCAGTTACTCCGGCGGCTTCTGGCCCCAGCATTTT. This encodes CASSYSGGFWPQHF.

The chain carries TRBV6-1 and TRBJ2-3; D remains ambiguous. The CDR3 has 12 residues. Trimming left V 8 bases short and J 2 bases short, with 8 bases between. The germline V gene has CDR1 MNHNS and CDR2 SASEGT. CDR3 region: CASGRATDTQYF. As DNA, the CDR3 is TGTGCCAGCGGTAGAGCCACAGATACGCAGTATTTT.

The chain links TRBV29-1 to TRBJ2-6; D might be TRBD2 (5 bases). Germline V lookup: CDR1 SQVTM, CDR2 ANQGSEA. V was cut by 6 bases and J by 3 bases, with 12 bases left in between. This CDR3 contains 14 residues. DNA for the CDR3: TGCAGCGTGGGTGCCCGGGGTGGGGCCAACGTCCTGACTTTC. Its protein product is CSVGARGGANVLTF. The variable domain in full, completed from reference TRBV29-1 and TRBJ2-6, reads SAVISQKPSRDICQRGTSLTIQCQVDSQVTMMFWYRQQPGQSLTLIATANQGSEATYESGFVIDKFPISRPNLTFSTLTVSNMSPEDSSIYLCSVGARGGANVLTFGAGSRLTVL.

The CDR3, as DNA: TGTGCCAGCAGTTCCGCGACTAGCGGGAGGGCCGGGGAGCTGTTTTTT. This encodes CASSSATSGRAGELFF. V usage is TRBV6-5 and J usage is TRBJ2-2; TRBD2 aligns across 14 bases. CDR1 is MNHEY and CDR2 is SVGAGI in the germline V gene. The CDR3 is 16 amino acids. V lost 4 bases and J lost 6; bases outside the gene matches: 4.

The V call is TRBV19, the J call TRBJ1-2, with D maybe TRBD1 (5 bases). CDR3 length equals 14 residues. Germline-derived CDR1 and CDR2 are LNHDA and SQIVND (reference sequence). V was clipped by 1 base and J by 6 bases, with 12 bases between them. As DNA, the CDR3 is TGTGCCAGTAGTATAGCACAGGTCCCTAATGGCTACACCTTC. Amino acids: CASSIAQVPNGYTF.

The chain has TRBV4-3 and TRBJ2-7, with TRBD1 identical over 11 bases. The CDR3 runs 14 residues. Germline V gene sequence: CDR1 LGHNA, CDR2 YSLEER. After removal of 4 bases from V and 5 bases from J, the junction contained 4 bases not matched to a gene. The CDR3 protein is CASSPGQGGNEQYF. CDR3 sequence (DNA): TGCGCCAGCAGCCCGGGACAGGGGGGCAACGAGCAGTACTTC.

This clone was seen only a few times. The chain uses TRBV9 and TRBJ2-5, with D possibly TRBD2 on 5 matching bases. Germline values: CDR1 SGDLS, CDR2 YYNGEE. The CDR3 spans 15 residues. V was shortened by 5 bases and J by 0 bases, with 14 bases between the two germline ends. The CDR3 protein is CASSPRGGYQETQYF. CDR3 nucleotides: TGTGCCAGCAGTCCCCGGGGTGGGTACCAAGAGACCCAGTACTTC.

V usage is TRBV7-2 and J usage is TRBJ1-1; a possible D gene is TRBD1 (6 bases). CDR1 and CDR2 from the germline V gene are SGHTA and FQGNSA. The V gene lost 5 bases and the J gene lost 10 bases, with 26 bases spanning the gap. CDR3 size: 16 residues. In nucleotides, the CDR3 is TGTGCCAGCAGCCCAGGGGTGTTTTCTAGGGGGACGGGAGCTTTCTTT. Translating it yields CASSPGVFSRGTGAFF. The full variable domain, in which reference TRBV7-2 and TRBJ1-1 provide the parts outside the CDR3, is GAGVSQSPSNKVTEKGKDVELRCDPISGHTALYWYRQSLGQGLEFLIYFQGNSAPDKSGLPSDRFSAERTGGSVSTLTIQRTQQEDSAVYLCASSPGVFSRGTGAFFGQGTRLTVV.

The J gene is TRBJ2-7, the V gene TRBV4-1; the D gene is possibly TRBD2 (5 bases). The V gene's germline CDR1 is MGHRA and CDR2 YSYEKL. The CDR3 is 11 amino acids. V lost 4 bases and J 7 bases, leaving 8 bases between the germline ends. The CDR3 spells CASSRPGEQYF. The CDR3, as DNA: TGCGCCAGCAGCCGGCCGGGGGAGCAGTACTTC.

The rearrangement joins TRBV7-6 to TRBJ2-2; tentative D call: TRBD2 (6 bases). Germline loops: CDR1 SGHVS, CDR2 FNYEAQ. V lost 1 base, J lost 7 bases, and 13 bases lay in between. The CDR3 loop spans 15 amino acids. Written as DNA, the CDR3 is TGTGCCAGCAGCTTAGGTGGGAGGTCGATCGGGGAGCTGTTTTTT. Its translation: CASSLGGRSIGELFF.

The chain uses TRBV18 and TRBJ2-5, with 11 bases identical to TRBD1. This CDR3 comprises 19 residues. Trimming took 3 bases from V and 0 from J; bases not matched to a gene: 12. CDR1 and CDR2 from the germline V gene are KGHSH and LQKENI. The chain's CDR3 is CASSPPGQGANWYQETQYF. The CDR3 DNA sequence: TGTGCCAGCTCACCCCCCGGACAGGGGGCTAATTGGTACCAAGAGACCCAGTACTTC.

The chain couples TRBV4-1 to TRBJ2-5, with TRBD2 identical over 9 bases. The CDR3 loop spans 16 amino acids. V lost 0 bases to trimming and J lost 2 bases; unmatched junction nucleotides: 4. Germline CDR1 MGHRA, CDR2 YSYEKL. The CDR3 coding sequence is TGCGCCAGCAGCCAAGATGGGGCGGGAGGGCAAGAGACCCAGTACTTC. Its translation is CASSQDGAGGQETQYF.

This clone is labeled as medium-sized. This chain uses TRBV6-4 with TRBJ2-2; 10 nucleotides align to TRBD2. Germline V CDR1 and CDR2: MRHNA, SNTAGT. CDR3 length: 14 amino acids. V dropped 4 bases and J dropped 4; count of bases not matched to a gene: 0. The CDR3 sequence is CASSASGSTGELFF. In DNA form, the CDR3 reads TGTGCCAGCAGTGCTAGCGGGAGCACCGGGGAGCTGTTTTTT.

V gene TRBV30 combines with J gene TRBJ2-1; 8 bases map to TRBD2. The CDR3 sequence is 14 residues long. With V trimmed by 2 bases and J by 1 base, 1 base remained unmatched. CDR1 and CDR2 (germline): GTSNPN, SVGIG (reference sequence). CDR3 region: CAWSRGGSYNEQFF. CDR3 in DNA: TGTGCCTGGAGTCGGGGGGGTTCCTACAATGAGCAGTTCTTC.

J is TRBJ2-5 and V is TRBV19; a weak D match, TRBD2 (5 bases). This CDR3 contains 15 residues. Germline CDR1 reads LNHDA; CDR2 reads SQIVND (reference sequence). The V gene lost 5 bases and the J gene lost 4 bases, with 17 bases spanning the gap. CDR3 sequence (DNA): TGTGCCAGTAGTCCTGCCCATACTAGGGCAGAGACCCAGTACTTC. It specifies CASSPAHTRAETQYF.